This TCR beta chain was identified during a study of technical replicates of blood from several donors. The CDR3 contains 8 residues. CDR1 is DFQATT, CDR2 SNEGSKA, per germline (reference sequence). The table came from immunoSEQ multiplex PCR; TCRdb's copy has only in-frame clones and leaves some out. The sample yields 100,000 or so clones, about 96% seen once. About this clone itself: One end of the junction does not line up with germline, which may come from a read error.

Material: T cells isolated from PBMCs. The sequence was collected from a human donor in good health. The chain has TRBV20-1 and TRBJ1-1; no clear D. DNA for the CDR3: TGCAGTGCTAGGATCGGAGACTTT. Its translation is CSARIGDF.